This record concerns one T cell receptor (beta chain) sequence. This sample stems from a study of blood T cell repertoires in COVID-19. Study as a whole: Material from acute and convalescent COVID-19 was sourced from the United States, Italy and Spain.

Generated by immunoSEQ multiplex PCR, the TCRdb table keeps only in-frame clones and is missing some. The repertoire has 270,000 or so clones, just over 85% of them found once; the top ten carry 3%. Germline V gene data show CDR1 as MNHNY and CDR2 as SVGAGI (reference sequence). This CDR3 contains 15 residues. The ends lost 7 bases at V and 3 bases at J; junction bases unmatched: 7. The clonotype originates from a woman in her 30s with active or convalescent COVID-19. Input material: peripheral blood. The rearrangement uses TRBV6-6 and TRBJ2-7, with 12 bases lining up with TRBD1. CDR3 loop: CASKTGQGARYEQYF. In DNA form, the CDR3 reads TGTGCCAGCAAAACGGGACAGGGGGCGCGCTACGAGCAGTACTTC.